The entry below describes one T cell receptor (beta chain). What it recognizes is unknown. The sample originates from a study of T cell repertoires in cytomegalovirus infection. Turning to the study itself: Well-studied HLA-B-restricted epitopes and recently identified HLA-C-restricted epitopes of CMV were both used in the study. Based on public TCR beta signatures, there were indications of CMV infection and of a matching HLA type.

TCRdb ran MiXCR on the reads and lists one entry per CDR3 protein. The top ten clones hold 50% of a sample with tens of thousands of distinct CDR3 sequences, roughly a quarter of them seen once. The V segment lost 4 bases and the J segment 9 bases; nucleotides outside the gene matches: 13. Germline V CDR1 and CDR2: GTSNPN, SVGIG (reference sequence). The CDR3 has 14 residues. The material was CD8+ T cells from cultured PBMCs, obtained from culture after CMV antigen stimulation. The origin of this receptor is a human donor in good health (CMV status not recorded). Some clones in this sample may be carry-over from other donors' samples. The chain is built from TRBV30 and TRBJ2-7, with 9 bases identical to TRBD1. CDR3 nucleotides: TGTGCCTGGAACCCGGGACAGGGCGTTATTGGGCAGTACTTC. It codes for CAWNPGQGVIGQYF. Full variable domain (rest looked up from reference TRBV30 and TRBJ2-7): SQTIHQWPATLVQPVGSPLSLECTVEGTSNPNLYWYRQAAGRGLQLLFYSVGIGQISSEVPQNLSASRPQDRQFILSSKKLLLSDSGFYLCAWNPGQGVIGQYFGPGTRLTVT.